A single sample gave rise to the 6 T cell receptor beta chains below, sequenced in a study of vaccination effects on CD4 cells after COVID-19. The antigens for these receptors are not known. Antigen-specific CD4+ T cells expanded by the ViraFEST assay with viral peptide pools were then sequenced. A roughly ten-day culture period preceded the isolation of CD4+ T cells. None of the vaccinated had previously contracted SARS-CoV-2, and their nucleocapsid antibodies tested negative. Repertoires were generated with immunoSEQ multiplex PCR, while TCRdb's copy carries only in-frame clones and drops some. The repertoire holds about 73,000 clones, with 65% to 80% as singletons. Here the sequenced sample was CD4+ T cells from PBMCs cultured with HCoV-NL63 spike peptides, taken before COVID-19 vaccination. These TCRs come from a human donor who received a COVID-19 vaccine.

The chain carries TRBV10-3 and TRBJ1-6, with D perhaps TRBD1 (5 bases). The germline V gene encodes CDR1 ENHRY and CDR2 SYGVKD. V was shortened by 10 bases and J by 5 bases, with 15 bases between the two germline ends. The CDR3 sequence is 14 residues long. This chain's CDR3 is CATSGDGNNSPLHF. The CDR3 DNA is TGTGCCACCTCGGGGGACGGTAATAATTCACCCCTCCACTTT.

The gene calls are TRBV11-3 and TRBJ2-2; D is uncertain. CDR3 length: 15 amino acids. V lost 2 bases, J lost 4 bases, and 11 bases lay in between. Per the germline V gene, CDR1 is SGHNT and CDR2 is YENEEA. The CDR3: CASSLRLGSTGELFF. The DNA of the CDR3 is TGTGCCAGCAGCTTACGGCTAGGGTCCACCGGGGAGCTGTTTTTT.

The rearrangement joins TRBV25-1 to TRBJ1-1; D perhaps matches TRBD1 (5 bases). The germline gives CDR1 MGHDK, CDR2 SYGVNS. The CDR3 extends over 15 amino acids. V was clipped by 5 bases and J by 0 bases, with 13 bases between them. The CDR3: CASSTNGAVNTEAFF. The CDR3 bases are TGTGCCAGCAGTACAAATGGGGCGGTGAACACTGAAGCTTTCTTT.

The J gene is TRBJ1-4, the V gene TRBV18; D call uncertain. V dropped 2 bases and J dropped 8 bases, with 15 bases sitting between them. The CDR3 is made up of 15 amino acids. CDR1 and CDR2 from the germline V gene are KGHSH and LQKENI. CDR3 loop: CASSPAVGGVEKLFF. The CDR3 nucleotides are TGTGCCAGCTCACCAGCCGTGGGAGGTGTAGAAAAACTGTTTTTT.

Only one count was recorded for this clone. This chain links TRBV21-1 with TRBJ1-2; the D call TRBD1 from the table was never checked on the DNA. TRBV21-1 is a pseudogene segment. There are 13 residues in the CDR3. The chain's CDR3 is CASSLRESYGYTF. DNA of the CDR3: TGTGCCAGCAGCCTCAGGGAAAGCTATGGCTACACCTTC.

The V gene is TRBV5-4, the J gene TRBJ2-5, with D possibly TRBD1 on 6 matching bases. V lost 6 bases and J 4 bases, leaving 16 bases between the germline ends. Germline V gene lookup returns CDR1 SGHNT and CDR2 YYREEE (reference sequence). This CDR3 is built from 14 residues. CDR3 residues: CASTVDRRGETQYF. The DNA for the CDR3 is TGTGCCAGCACCGTCGACAGGAGAGGAGAGACCCAGTACTTC.